Each of the 2 T cell receptor beta chains below was sequenced from the same sample in a study of T-cell reconstitution after alpha-beta-depleted transplantation in children (dated by TCRdb to the mid-2010s). Receptor amplification or capture employed PCR. The sequencer was an Illumina HiSeq 2500. TCR libraries were prepared with molecular barcoding, using unique molecular identifiers to normalize TCRbeta repertoire quantification. TCRdb reworked the public reads: Q25 trimming with fastp, MiXCR clone assembly, productive beta chains retained. Rows are unified per CDR3 protein, each entry keeping the most common DNA and genes. This sample comprises some 490,000 distinct CDR3 sequences, about an eighth of them detected only once. Around 5.8% of the sample goes to the ten largest clones. This material consisted of PBMCs from the stem cell graft donor, taken from the stem cell graft. The receptors were sampled from a human donor who donated a stem cell graft to a child with combined immunodeficiency.

This clonotype was seen more than once but under ten times. This chain uses TRBV20-1 with TRBJ2-3; D unclear. Per germline, CDR1 DFQATT and CDR2 SNEGSKA (reference sequence). The CDR3 is 13 residues long. Trimming left V 0 bases short and J 3 bases short, with 7 bases between. CDR3 nucleotides: TGCAGTGCTAGAGATGTCAATACAGATACGCAGTATTTT. Translated, it gives CSARDVNTDTQYF.

This sequence joins TRBV11-2 and TRBJ2-7, with 7 bases identical to TRBD1. This CDR3 region has 16 residues. Germline loops: CDR1 SGHAT, CDR2 FQNNGV. V trimming: 1 base; J trimming: 3 bases; junction bases outside the gene matches: 9. CDR3 protein: CASSLVGRTGFYEQYF. CDR3 DNA: TGTGCCAGCAGCTTAGTGGGTCGGACAGGTTTCTACGAGCAGTACTTC.